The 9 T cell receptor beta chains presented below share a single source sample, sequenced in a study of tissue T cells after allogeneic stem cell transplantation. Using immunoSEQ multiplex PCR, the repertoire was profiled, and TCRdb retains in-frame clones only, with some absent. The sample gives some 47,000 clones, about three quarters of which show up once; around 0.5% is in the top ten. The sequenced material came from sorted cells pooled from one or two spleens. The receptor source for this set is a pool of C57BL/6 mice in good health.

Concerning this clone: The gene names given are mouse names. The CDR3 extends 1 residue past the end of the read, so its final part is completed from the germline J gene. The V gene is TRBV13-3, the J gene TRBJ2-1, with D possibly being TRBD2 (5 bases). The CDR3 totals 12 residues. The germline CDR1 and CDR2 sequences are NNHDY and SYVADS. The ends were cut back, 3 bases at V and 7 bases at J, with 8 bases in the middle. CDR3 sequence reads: CASSGLPAEQFF. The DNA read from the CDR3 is TGTGCCAGCAGTGGACTGCCGGCTGAGCAGTTC.

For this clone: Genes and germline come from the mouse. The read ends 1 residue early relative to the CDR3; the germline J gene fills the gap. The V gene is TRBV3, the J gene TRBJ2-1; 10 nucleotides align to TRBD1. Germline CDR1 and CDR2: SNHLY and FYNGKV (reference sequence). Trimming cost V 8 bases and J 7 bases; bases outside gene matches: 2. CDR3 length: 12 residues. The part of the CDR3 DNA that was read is TGTGCCAGCCGGGACAGGGGAGCTGAGCAGTTC. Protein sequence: CASRDRGAEQF. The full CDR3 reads CASRDRGAEQFF.

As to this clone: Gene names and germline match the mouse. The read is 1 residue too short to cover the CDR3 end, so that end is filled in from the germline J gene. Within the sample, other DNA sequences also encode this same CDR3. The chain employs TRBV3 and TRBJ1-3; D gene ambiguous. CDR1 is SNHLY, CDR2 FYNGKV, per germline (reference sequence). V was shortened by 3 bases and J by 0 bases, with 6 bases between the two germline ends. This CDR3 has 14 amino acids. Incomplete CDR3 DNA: TGTGCCAGCAGCTTGGGAGGTTCTGGAAATACGCTCTAT. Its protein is CASSLGGSGNTLY. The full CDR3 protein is CASSLGGSGNTLYF.

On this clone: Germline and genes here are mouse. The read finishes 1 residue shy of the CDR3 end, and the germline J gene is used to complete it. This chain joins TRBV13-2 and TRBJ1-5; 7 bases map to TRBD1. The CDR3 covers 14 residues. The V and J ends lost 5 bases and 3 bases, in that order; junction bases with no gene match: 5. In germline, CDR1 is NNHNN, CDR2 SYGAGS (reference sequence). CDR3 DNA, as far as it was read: TGTGCCAGCGGCCGCGGACAGGCCAACCAGGCTCCGCTT. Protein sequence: CASGRGQANQAPL. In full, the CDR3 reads CASGRGQANQAPLF.

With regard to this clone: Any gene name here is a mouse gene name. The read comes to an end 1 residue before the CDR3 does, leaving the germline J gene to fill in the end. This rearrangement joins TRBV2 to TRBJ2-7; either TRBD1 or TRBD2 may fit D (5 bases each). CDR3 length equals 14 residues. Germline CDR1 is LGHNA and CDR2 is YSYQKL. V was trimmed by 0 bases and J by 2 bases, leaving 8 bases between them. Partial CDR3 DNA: TGTGCCAGCAGCCAAGAGGGGCAGCCCTATGAACAGTAC. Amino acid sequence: CASSQEGQPYEQY. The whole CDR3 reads CASSQEGQPYEQYF.

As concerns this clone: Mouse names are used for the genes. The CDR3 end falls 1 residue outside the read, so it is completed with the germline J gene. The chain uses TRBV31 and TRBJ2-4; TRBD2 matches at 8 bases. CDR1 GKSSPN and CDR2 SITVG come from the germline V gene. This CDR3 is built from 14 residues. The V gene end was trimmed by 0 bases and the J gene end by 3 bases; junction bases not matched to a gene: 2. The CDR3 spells CAWSLGGRQNTLYF. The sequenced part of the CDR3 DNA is TGTGCCTGGAGTCTGGGGGGGCGACAAAACACCTTGTAC.

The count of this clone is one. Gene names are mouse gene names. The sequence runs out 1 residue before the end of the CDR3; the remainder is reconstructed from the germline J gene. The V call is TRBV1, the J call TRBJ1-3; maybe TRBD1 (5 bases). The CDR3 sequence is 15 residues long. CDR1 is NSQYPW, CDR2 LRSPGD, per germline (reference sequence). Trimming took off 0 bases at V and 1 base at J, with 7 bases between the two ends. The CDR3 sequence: CTCSADRQSGNTLYF. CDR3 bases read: TGCACCTGCAGTGCAGATAGACAGTCTGGAAATACGCTCTAT.

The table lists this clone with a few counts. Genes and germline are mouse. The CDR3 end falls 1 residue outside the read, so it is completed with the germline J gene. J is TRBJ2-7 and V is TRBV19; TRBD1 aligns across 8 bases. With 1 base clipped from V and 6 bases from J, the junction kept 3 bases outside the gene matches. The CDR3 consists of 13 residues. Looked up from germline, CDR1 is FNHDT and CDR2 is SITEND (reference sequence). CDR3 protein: CASSIQGAIEQYF. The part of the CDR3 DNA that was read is TGTGCCAGCAGTATACAGGGGGCGATTGAACAGTAC.

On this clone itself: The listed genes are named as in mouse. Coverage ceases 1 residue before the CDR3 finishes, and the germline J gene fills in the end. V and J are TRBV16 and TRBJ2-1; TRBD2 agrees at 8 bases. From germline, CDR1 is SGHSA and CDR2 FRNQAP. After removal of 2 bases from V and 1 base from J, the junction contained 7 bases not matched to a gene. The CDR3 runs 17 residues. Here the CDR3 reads CASSLWGGRENYAEQFF. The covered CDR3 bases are TGTGCAAGCAGCTTATGGGGGGGGCGCGAGAACTATGCTGAGCAGTTC.